These T cell receptor beta chains were read from a single sample in a study of cytomegalovirus exposure and HLA in healthy donors. Clones were sequenced by immunoSEQ multiplex PCR, and TCRdb holds only the in-frame ones, with some missing. The data show about 79,000 clones, 90% to 95% seen once. Sequenced material: PBMCs. The origin of the receptors is a woman in her thirties in good health and CMV-seronegative. CDR3s include the opening cysteine and the closing phenylalanine or tryptophan. D genes are given only for firm matches. Size is omitted from some rows. Given values are once, few, many or a class for expanded clones.

J: TRBJ2-3; size: .; D: TRBD2; length: 17; V: TRBV7-7; CDR3: CASSPGLMGGVLDTQYF; DNA: TGTGCCAGCAGCCCAGGGTTAATGGGGGGGGTTCTAGATACGCAGTATTTT
J: TRBJ1-6; size: once; D: TRBD1; length: 15; V: TRBV30; CDR3: CAWSPLGQGNSPLHF; DNA: TGTGCCTGGAGTCCCCTCGGACAGGGGAATTCACCCCTCCACTTT
J: TRBJ2-3; size: .; D: .; length: 11; V: TRBV5-4; CDR3: CAVTRADTQYF; DNA: TGTGCCGTCACGAGGGCCGATACGCAGTATTTT
J: TRBJ1-6; size: few; D: .; length: 14; V: TRBV2; CDR3: CASSAGQFNSPLHF; DNA: TGTGCCAGCAGCGCCGGACAGTTTAATTCACCCCTCCACTTT
J: TRBJ2-7; size: .; D: .; length: 14; V: TRBV6-5; CDR3: CASSSSDRDYEQYF; DNA: TGTGCCAGCAGTTCCTCCGACAGAGACTACGAGCAGTACTTC
J: TRBJ1-1; size: .; D: .; length: 16; V: TRBV6-1; CDR3: CASSESRARRDTEAFF; DNA: TGTGCCAGCAGTGAATCCAGGGCCCGGAGGGACACTGAAGCTTTCTTT
J: TRBJ2-7; size: once; D: .; length: 16; V: TRBV28; CDR3: CASTSAGLKTEGEQYF; DNA: TGTGCCAGCACCTCGGCGGGACTCAAAACTGAGGGGGAGCAGTACTTC
J: TRBJ1-2; size: .; D: .; length: 13; V: TRBV2; CDR3: CASSDRQKDGYTF; DNA: TGTGCCAGCAGTGACCGACAGAAGGATGGCTACACCTTC
J: TRBJ2-5; size: .; D: TRBD2; length: 15; V: TRBV7-7; CDR3: CASSSLAGNQETQYF; DNA: TGTGCTAGCAGCTCACTAGCGGGTAACCAAGAGACCCAGTACTTC
J: TRBJ1-4; size: .; D: TRBD1; length: 15; V: TRBV28; CDR3: CASSLAGQGSEKLFF; DNA: TGTGCCAGCAGTTTGGCGGGACAGGGGTCTGAAAAACTGTTTTTT
J: TRBJ1-3; size: .; D: .; length: 15; V: TRBV28; CDR3: CASRPPGGTLNTIYF; DNA: TGTGCCAGCAGGCCCCCTGGGGGCACCTTAAACACCATATATTTT
J: TRBJ1-6; size: once; D: .; length: 16; V: TRBV11-2; CDR3: CASSLESPGATSPLHF; DNA: TGTGCCAGCAGCTTAGAATCCCCCGGAGCAACTTCACCCCTCCACTTT
J: TRBJ2-2; size: .; D: TRBD1; length: 16; V: TRBV9; CDR3: CASSVLGTGNTGELFF; DNA: TGTGCCAGCAGCGTGCTCGGGACAGGGAACACCGGGGAGCTGTTTTTT
J: TRBJ2-5; size: .; D: .; length: 16; V: TRBV14; CDR3: CASSQVAGAPQETQYF; DNA: TGTGCCAGCAGCCAAGTGGCAGGGGCCCCGCAAGAGACCCAGTACTTC
J: TRBJ1-1; size: .; D: .; length: 14; V: TRBV19; CDR3: CASSGQPMNTEAFF; DNA: TGTGCCAGTAGCGGACAGCCCATGAACACTGAAGCTTTCTTT
J: TRBJ2-3; size: .; D: .; length: 15; V: TRBV5-1; CDR3: CASSLPSASTDTQYF; DNA: TGCGCCAGCAGCTTGCCTAGCGCCAGCACAGATACGCAGTATTTT
J: TRBJ2-7; size: once; D: TRBD2; length: 15; V: TRBV5-1; CDR3: CASTGTSGKSNEQYF; DNA: TGCGCCAGCACGGGGACTAGCGGGAAAAGTAACGAGCAGTACTTC
J: TRBJ2-3; size: .; D: .; length: 12; V: TRBV6-5; CDR3: CASSSSTDTQYF; DNA: TGTGCCAGCAGTTCGAGCACAGATACGCAGTATTTT
J: TRBJ1-2; size: .; D: .; length: 14; V: TRBV19; CDR3: CASSVDTGSYGYTF; DNA: TGTGCCAGTAGTGTCGACACAGGGTCGTATGGCTACACCTTC
J: TRBJ1-4; size: .; D: .; length: 15; V: TRBV6-5; CDR3: CASSYRGRDSEKLFF; DNA: TGTGCCAGCAGTTACCGGGGTCGAGATAGTGAAAAACTGTTTTTT
J: TRBJ1-1; size: .; D: .; length: 15; V: TRBV6-6; CDR3: CASSYSTVSNTEAFF; DNA: TGTGCCAGCAGTTACTCGACAGTATCGAACACTGAAGCTTTCTTT
J: TRBJ2-1; size: .; D: .; length: 13; V: TRBV6-5; CDR3: CASRNDLISEQFF; DNA: TGTGCCAGCAGGAACGACTTAATCAGTGAGCAGTTCTTC
J: TRBJ2-2; size: .; D: TRBD1; length: 17; V: TRBV7-8; CDR3: CASSLRTRDRYTGELFF; DNA: TGTGCCAGCAGCTTACGCACCCGGGACAGATACACCGGGGAGCTGTTTTTT
J: TRBJ2-2; size: once; D: .; length: 15; V: TRBV5-1; CDR3: CASSLVSGDTGELFF; DNA: TGCGCCAGCAGCTTGGTTTCAGGGGACACCGGGGAGCTGTTTTTT
J: TRBJ1-1; size: .; D: .; length: 13; V: TRBV6-1; CDR3: CASTGHPPTEAFF; DNA: TGTGCCAGCACGGGACACCCTCCTACTGAAGCTTTCTTT
J: TRBJ2-1; size: once; D: TRBD2; length: 17; V: TRBV27; CDR3: CASSLGSGSVSINEQFF; DNA: TGTGCCAGCAGTTTGGGTAGCGGGAGTGTATCTATCAATGAGCAGTTCTTC
J: TRBJ1-6; size: .; D: .; length: 14; V: TRBV6-4; CDR3: CASSDRHTVSPLHF; DNA: TGTGCCAGCAGTGACCGACACACTGTTTCACCCCTCCACTTT
J: TRBJ2-1; size: .; D: TRBD1; length: 11; V: TRBV20-1; CDR3: CSLFDRGFRFF; DNA: TGCAGTCTATTCGACAGGGGTTTTCGGTTCTTC
J: TRBJ2-5; size: .; D: .; length: 18; V: TRBV10-3; CDR3: CAISSTGSFGSLTETQYF; DNA: TGTGCCATCAGCTCAACAGGGTCGTTCGGGTCCTTGACGGAGACCCAGTACTTC
J: TRBJ2-1; size: once; D: .; length: 15; V: TRBV14; CDR3: CASSPKISSYNEQFF; DNA: TGTGCCAGCAGCCCTAAGATTAGCTCCTACAATGAGCAGTTCTTC
J: TRBJ2-3; size: .; D: .; length: 15; V: TRBV6-1; CDR3: CASSAGLSSTDTQYF; DNA: TGTGCCAGCTCGGCAGGCCTATCTAGCACAGATACGCAGTATTTT
J: TRBJ2-3; size: .; D: .; length: 15; V: TRBV7-2; CDR3: CASSLFRTHTDTQYF; DNA: TGTGCCAGCAGCTTATTTCGCACACACACAGATACGCAGTATTTT
J: TRBJ1-1; size: .; D: .; length: 15; V: TRBV10-2; CDR3: CASRQGFDGNTEAFF; DNA: TGCGCCAGCCGGCAGGGTTTTGACGGGAACACTGAAGCTTTCTTT
J: TRBJ1-1; size: .; D: .; length: 15; V: TRBV4-3; CDR3: CASSFGGGGNTEAFF; DNA: TGCGCCAGCAGCTTCGGCGGAGGTGGGAACACTGAAGCTTTCTTT
J: TRBJ1-3; size: .; D: .; length: 15; V: TRBV6-6; CDR3: CASKSTGNSGNTIYF; DNA: TGTGCCAGCAAATCGACAGGAAACTCTGGAAACACCATATATTTT
J: TRBJ1-1; size: .; D: .; length: 14; V: TRBV7-8; CDR3: CASGPGVVNTEAFF; DNA: TGTGCCAGCGGCCCCGGGGTTGTGAACACTGAAGCTTTCTTT
J: TRBJ2-6; size: .; D: .; length: 17; V: TRBV19; CDR3: CASKRTYLSSGANVLTF; DNA: TGTGCCAGTAAGCGAACCTATCTGAGCTCTGGGGCCAACGTCCTGACTTTC
J: TRBJ1-6; size: .; D: TRBD1; length: 16; V: TRBV30; CDR3: CAWSVRVRDRGAPLHF; DNA: TGTGCCTGGAGTGTTAGAGTCCGGGACAGGGGGGCACCCCTCCACTTT
J: TRBJ1-6; size: .; D: .; length: 15; V: TRBV27; CDR3: CASSSDPKRGSPLHF; DNA: TGTGCCAGCAGTTCCGACCCTAAGCGGGGTTCACCCCTCCACTTT
J: TRBJ2-3; size: .; D: TRBD2; length: 14; V: TRBV6-1; CDR3: CASSASGMEDTQYF; DNA: TGTGCCAGCAGTGCTAGCGGGATGGAAGATACGCAGTATTTT
J: TRBJ2-7; size: .; D: TRBD1; length: 12; V: TRBV6-5; CDR3: CASSAYRGRLYF; DNA: TGTGCCAGCAGTGCGTACAGGGGGCGCTTATACTTC